This record looks at one T cell receptor beta chain sequence and its context. There is no known antigen for this receptor. No much larger clone is present one base from it, and per-base qualities are unavailable. TCRdb shows the sequencer as Illumina HiSeq 1500. TCRdb trimmed the raw reads at Q25, called clones with MiXCR and kept productive beta chains. Under each unique CDR3 protein, matching rows form one entry showing the most common genes and DNA. The sample table contains a few hundred thousand distinct CDR3 sequences; only one count was recorded for 20% to 30% of them. Of the sample, roughly 14% falls within the top ten clones. The label giving this sample's treatment or condition can be read as: in vitro stimulation with specific CMV peptide epitopes to enrich CMV-specific T cells. This sample was included in a study of T cell repertoires in cytomegalovirus infection (dated by TCRdb to between 2017 and 2020). Background for the entire study: Peptide stimulations targeted recently identified HLA-C-restricted CMV epitopes, whose presentation resists viral immunomodulation, together with well-studied HLA-B-restricted epitopes. Donor HLA type was relevant to the analysis, as public TCR beta signatures indicated carriage of CMV infection together with the matching HLA type. On the study overall, not on this receptor specifically: Cumulative frequency of public TCR beta family members discriminated carriers of CMV infection plus the relevant HLA type in this cohort and an independent 352-donor cohort. In the ex vivo response, HLA-C-restricted CMV-specific TCR beta clonotypes were dominant, and in two of eight donors the single most frequent clonotype came from this HLA-C-restricted group.

Reading from cysteine to phenylalanine, the CDR3 counts 18 amino acids. The kept DNA is CDR3 alone, 54 bases in frame from the first base. Based on the germline V gene, the CDR1 and CDR2 sequences are SGHNT and YENEEA. The V end gives up 5 bases and the J end 3 bases, leaving 12 bases in the junction not matched to a gene. The chain uses TRBV11-3 and TRBJ2-1; a stretch of 11 junction bases matches TRBD2. This specimen was cultured PBMCs, taken from culture after CMV antigen stimulation. The receptor was derived from a human donor in good health (CMV status not recorded). Some clones in this sample may be carry-over from other donors' samples. CDR3 sequence: CASSLSFSGRVLYNEQFF. The DNA sequence reads TGTGCCAGCAGCCTGAGCTTTAGCGGGAGGGTCCTCTACAATGAGCAGTTCTTC.